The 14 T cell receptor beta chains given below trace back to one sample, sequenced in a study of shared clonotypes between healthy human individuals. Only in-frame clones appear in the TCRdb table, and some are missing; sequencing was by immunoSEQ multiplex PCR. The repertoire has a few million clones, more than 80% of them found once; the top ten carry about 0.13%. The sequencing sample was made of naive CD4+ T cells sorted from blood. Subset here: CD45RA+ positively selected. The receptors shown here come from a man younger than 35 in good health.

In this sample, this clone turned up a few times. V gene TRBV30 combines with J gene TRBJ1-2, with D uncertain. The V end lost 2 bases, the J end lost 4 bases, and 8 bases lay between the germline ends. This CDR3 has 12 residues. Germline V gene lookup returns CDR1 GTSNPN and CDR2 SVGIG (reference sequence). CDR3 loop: CAWSRQAYGYTF. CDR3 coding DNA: TGTGCCTGGAGTCGACAAGCCTATGGCTACACCTTC.

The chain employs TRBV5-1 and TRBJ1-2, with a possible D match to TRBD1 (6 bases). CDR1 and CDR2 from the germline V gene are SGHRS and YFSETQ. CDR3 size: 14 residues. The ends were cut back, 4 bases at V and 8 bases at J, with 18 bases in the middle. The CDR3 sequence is CASSPLTGREGYTF. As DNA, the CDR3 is TGCGCCAGCAGCCCTTTAACAGGGAGAGAGGGCTACACCTTC.

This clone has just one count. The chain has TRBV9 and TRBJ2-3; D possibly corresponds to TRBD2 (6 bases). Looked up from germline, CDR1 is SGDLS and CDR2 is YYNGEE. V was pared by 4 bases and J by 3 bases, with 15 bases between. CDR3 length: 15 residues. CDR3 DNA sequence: TGTGCCAGCAGCCCCCGCGGGGCCCAGACAGATACGCAGTATTTT. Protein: CASSPRGAQTDTQYF. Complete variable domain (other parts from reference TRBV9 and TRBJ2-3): DSGVTQTPKHLITATGQRVTLRCSPRSGDLSVYWYQQSLDQGLQFLIQYYNGEERAKGNILERFSAQQFPDLHSELNLSSLELGDSALYFCASSPRGAQTDTQYFGPGTRLTVL.

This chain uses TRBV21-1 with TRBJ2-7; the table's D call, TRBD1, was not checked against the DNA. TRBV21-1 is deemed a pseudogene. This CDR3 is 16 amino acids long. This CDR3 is CASSKGRTGGTYEQYF. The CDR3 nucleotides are TGTGCCAGCAGCAAAGGGCGGACAGGAGGTACCTACGAGCAGTACTTC.

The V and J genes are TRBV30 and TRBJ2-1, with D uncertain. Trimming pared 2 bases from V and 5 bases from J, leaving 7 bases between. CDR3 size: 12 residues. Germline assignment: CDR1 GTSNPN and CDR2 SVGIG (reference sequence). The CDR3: CAWSLENNEQFF. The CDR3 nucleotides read TGTGCCTGGAGTCTAGAGAACAATGAGCAGTTCTTC.

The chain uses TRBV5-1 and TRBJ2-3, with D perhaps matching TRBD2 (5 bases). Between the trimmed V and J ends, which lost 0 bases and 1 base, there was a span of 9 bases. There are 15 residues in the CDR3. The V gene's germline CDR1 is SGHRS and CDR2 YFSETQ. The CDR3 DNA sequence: TGCGCCAGCAGCTTGGCGGAGAGGGGCACAGATACGCAGTATTTT. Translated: CASSLAERGTDTQYF.

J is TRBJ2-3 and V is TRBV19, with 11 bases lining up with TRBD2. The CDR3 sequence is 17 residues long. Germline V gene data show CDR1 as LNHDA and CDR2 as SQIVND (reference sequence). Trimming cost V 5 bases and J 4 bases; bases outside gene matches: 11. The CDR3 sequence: CASSANLAGGVADTQYF. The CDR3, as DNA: TGTGCCAGTAGTGCAAATCTAGCGGGGGGTGTCGCAGATACGCAGTATTTT. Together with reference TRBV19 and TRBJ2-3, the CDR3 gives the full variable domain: DGGITQSPKYLFRKEGQNVTLSCEQNLNHDAMYWYRQDPGQGLRLIYYSQIVNDFQKGDIAEGYSVSREKKESFPLTVTSAQKNPTAFYLCASSANLAGGVADTQYFGPGTRLTVL.

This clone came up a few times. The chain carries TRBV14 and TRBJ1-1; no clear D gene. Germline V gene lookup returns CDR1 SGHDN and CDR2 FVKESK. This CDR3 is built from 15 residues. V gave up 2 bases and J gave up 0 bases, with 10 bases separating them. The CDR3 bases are TGTGCCAGCAGCCAACGGACGGTCCTGAACACTGAAGCTTTCTTT. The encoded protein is CASSQRTVLNTEAFF.

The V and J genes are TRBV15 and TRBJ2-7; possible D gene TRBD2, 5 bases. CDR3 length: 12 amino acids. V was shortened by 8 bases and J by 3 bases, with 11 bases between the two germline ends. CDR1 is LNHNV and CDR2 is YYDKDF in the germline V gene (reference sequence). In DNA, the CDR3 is TGTGCCACCGGAGGACTCCTCTACGAGCAGTACTTC. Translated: CATGGLLYEQYF. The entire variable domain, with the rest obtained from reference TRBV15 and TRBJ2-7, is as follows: DAMVIQNPRYQVTQFGKPVTLSCSQTLNHNVMYWYQQKSSQAPKLLFHYYDKDFNNEADTPDNFQSRRPNTSFCFLDIRSPGLGDTAMYLCATGGLLYEQYFGPGTRLTVT.

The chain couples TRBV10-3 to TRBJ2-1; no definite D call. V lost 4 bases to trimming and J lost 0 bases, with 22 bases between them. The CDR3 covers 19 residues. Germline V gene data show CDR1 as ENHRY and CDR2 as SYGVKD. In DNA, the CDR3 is TGTGCCATCAGTGGGATCAAGGGAAGGGCAGCGAGCTCCTACAATGAGCAGTTCTTC. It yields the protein CAISGIKGRAASSYNEQFF.

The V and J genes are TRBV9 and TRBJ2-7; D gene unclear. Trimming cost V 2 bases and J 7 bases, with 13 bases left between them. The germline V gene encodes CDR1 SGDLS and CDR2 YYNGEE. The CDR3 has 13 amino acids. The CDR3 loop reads CASSVEGPGEQYF. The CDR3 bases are TGTGCCAGCAGCGTGGAAGGTCCCGGTGAGCAGTACTTC.

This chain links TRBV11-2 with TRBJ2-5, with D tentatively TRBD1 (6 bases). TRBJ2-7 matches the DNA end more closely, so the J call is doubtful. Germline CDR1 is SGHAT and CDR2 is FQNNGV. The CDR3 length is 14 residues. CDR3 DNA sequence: TGTGCCAGCAGCCTACTCGGACAGACTAACGAGCAGTACTTC. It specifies CASSLLGQTNEQYF.

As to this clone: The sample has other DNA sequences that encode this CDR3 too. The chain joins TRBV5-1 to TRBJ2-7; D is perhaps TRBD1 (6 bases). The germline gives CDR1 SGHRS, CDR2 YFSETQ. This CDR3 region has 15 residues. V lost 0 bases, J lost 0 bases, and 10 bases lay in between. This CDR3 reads CASSLGHRDSYEQYF. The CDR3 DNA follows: TGCGCCAGCAGCTTGGGTCACAGGGACTCCTACGAGCAGTACTTC.

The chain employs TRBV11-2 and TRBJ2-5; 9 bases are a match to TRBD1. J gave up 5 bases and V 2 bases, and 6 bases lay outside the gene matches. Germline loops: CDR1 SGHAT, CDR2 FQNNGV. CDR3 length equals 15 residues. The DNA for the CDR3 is TGTGCCAGCAGCTTAACCGGGACAGGGAGGGAGACCCAGTACTTC. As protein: CASSLTGTGRETQYF.